These 7 T cell receptor beta chains were sequenced from one sample in a study of blood T cell repertoires in COVID-19 (dated by TCRdb to between 2020 and 2021). Library preparation was by the immunoSEQ multiplex PCR assay. The immuneACCESS repertoire file appears here via TCRdb, limited to in-frame rearrangements. These files lack a portion of the clones; in checked studies, under half of the deficit traces to unresolved V genes, and the cause of the others is not known. This sample gives about 98,000 clones in total; more than 65% of them show up just once. The ten largest clones add up to around 10% of the sample. Input material: peripheral blood. These receptors came from a woman aged 80 or older with acute or convalescent COVID-19.

The rearrangement uses TRBV7-9 and TRBJ2-3; 8 bases align to TRBD1. The CDR3 is 14 residues long. The V segment lost 7 bases and the J segment 0 bases; nucleotides outside the gene matches: 3. Per the germline V gene, CDR1 is SEHNR and CDR2 is FQNEAQ (reference sequence). CDR3 sequence reads: CASTGTGSTDTQYF. The CDR3 DNA follows: TGTGCCAGCACTGGGACAGGTAGCACAGATACGCAGTATTTT.

This rearrangement joins TRBV14 to TRBJ1-2, with 8 bases aligning to TRBD1. Looked up from germline, CDR1 is SGHDN and CDR2 is FVKESK. Germline trimming cut 4 bases from V and 5 bases from J; bases unmatched to any gene: 3. The CDR3 is 13 residues long. The CDR3 region is CASSPGGGYGYTF. The CDR3 DNA reads TGTGCCAGCAGCCCAGGGGGCGGGTATGGCTACACCTTC.

The chain has TRBV5-1 and TRBJ2-7; D ambiguous. The CDR3 loop spans 13 amino acids. V lost 0 bases to trimming and J lost 3 bases, with 7 bases between them. CDR1 is SGHRS, CDR2 YFSETQ, per germline. CDR3 loop: CASSLAPNYEQYF. Here the CDR3 DNA reads TGCGCCAGCAGCTTGGCCCCCAACTACGAGCAGTACTTC.

This sequence joins TRBV5-1 and TRBJ1-2, with TRBD1 as a possible D gene (5 bases). Germline V gene data show CDR1 as SGHRS and CDR2 as YFSETQ. Trimming stripped 4 bases from V and 1 base from J, with 14 bases between. The CDR3 spans 15 residues. This chain's CDR3 is CASSLDMGSNYGYTF. As DNA, the CDR3 is TGCGCCAGCAGCCTGGACATGGGGAGTAACTATGGCTACACCTTC.

This chain uses TRBV5-6 with TRBJ1-3, with TRBD1 identical over 7 bases. Germline V gene data show CDR1 as SGHDT and CDR2 as YYEEEE. This CDR3 spans 14 amino acids. V gave up 3 bases and J gave up 2 bases; unmatched junction bases: 2. The CDR3 protein is CASSSQGAGNTIYF. In DNA form, the CDR3 reads TGTGCCAGCAGCTCCCAGGGGGCTGGAAACACCATATATTTT.

This chain uses TRBV5-4 with TRBJ2-5; 12 nucleotides match TRBD2. The trim removed 4 bases at V and 4 bases at J, leaving 8 bases unmatched. Germline CDR1 is SGHNT and CDR2 is YYREEE (reference sequence). This CDR3 comprises 16 residues. The DNA for the CDR3 is TGTGCCAGCAGCCATAAGGGACTAGCGGGTATAGAGACCCAGTACTTC. Translating it yields CASSHKGLAGIETQYF.

As regards this clone: The same CDR3 also results from other DNA sequences found in this sample. V and J are TRBV5-1 and TRBJ1-3, with 7 bases identical to TRBD1. Trimming cost V 4 bases and J 4 bases; bases outside gene matches: 5. The CDR3 contains 14 residues. Looked up from germline, CDR1 is SGHRS and CDR2 is YFSETQ. The CDR3 spells CASSLGGFGNTIYF. Here the CDR3 DNA reads TGCGCCAGCAGCCTAGGGGGCTTCGGAAACACCATATATTTT.